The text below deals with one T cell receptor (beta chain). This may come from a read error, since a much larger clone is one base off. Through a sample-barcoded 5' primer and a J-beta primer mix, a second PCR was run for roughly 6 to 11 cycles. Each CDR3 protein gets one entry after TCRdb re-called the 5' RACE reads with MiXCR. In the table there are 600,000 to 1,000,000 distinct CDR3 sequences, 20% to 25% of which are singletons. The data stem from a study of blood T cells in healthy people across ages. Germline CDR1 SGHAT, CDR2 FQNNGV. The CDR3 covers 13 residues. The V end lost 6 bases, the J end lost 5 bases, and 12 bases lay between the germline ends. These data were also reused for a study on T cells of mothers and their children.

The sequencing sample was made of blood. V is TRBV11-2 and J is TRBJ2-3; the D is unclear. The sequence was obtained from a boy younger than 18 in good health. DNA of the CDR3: TGTGCCAGCAGTTGTAATTCGGGAGATACGCAGTATTTT. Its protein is CASSCNSGDTQYF.